A single sample is the source of the 20 T cell receptor beta chains below, sequenced in a study of T cells in Graves' hyperthyroidism and ophthalmopathy. The investigators amplified TCR beta CDR3 regions from RNA transcripts. A first-round RT-PCR of the TCR CDR3 used the HTBI primer set. TCRdb used MiXCR to reprocess the multiplex PCR reads, holding one entry per CDR3 protein. Among 500,000 to 600,000 distinct CDR3 sequences listed, about 43% were seen once. The material sequenced was peripheral blood or thyroid tissue (not recorded which). These receptors all stem from an adult woman with Graves' disease, either hyperthyroidism or ophthalmopathy (not recorded which).

This clonotype has just one count. This chain uses TRBV7-9 with TRBJ2-5; D possibly uses TRBD1 or TRBD2 (6 bases each). Germline values: CDR1 SEHNR, CDR2 FQNEAQ (reference sequence). V lost 4 bases to trimming and J lost 13 bases, with 16 bases between them. This CDR3 has 12 residues. The CDR3 loop reads CASSSVAGQPYF. CDR3 in DNA: TGTGCCAGCAGCTCGGTGGCGGGACAACCGTACTTC.

This chain connects TRBV19 to TRBJ2-7; 10 positions agree with TRBD2. The DNA end is more similar to TRBJ2-3, so the J call may be wrong. The germline V gene encodes CDR1 LNHDA and CDR2 SQIVND (reference sequence). The CDR3 runs 13 residues. CDR3 loop: CATWTSGIDTQYF. The CDR3 region has the DNA TGTGCCACTTGGACTAGCGGAATAGATACGCAGTATTTT.

There are many counts of this clonotype. The rearrangement links TRBV20-1 to TRBJ1-3; the D gene is possibly TRBD1 (6 bases). The length of the CDR3 is 12 residues. The germline V and J ends were trimmed by 6 bases and 9 bases, with 15 bases remaining between them. The germline V gene has CDR1 DFQATT and CDR2 SNEGSKA (reference sequence). The CDR3 protein is CSALRGVGTIYF. In DNA form, the CDR3 reads TGCAGTGCCCTCAGGGGAGTAGGCACCATATATTTT.

This clonotype was counted between two and nine times. This chain's CDR3 is CASSTRTGNTIYF. DNA for the CDR3: TGTGCCAGCAGCACTCGGACAGGAAACACCATATATTTT. The J gene is TRBJ1-3, the V gene TRBV7-2; tentative D call: TRBD1 (5 bases). The germline CDR1 and CDR2 sequences are SGHTA and FQGNSA. This CDR3 has 13 residues. Between the trimmed V and J ends, which lost 5 bases and 4 bases, there was a span of 9 bases.

This chain connects TRBV7-9 to TRBJ1-2; no clear D. Per the germline V gene, CDR1 is SEHNR and CDR2 is FQNEAQ (reference sequence). The V gene lost 5 bases and the J gene lost 4 bases, with 14 bases spanning the gap. The CDR3 sequence is 14 residues long. DNA for the CDR3: TGTGCCAGCAGCCTAGACGGTTCGGGCTATGGCTACACCTTC. Its protein is CASSLDGSGYGYTF.

The sample holds many counts of this clonotype. The chain carries TRBV20-1 and TRBJ1-2; D is ambiguous. The germline gives CDR1 DFQATT, CDR2 SNEGSKA (reference sequence). V was clipped by 8 bases and J by 2 bases, with 12 bases between them. The CDR3 covers 12 residues. The CDR3: CSPTVGNYGYTF. In DNA, the CDR3 is TGCAGTCCCACCGTAGGGAACTATGGCTACACCTTC.

In this sample, this clonotype turned up many times. This chain uses TRBV28 with TRBJ1-1, with D hard to call. This CDR3 region has 15 residues. V gave up 5 bases and J gave up 0 bases, with 13 bases separating them. The germline CDR1 and CDR2 sequences are MDHEN and SYDVKM. CDR3 coding DNA: TGTGCCAGCAGTCCAGTCGGCAGCATGAACACTGAAGCTTTCTTT. It is translated as CASSPVGSMNTEAFF.

The chain links TRBV7-9 to TRBJ1-2; possibly TRBD1 for D (6 bases). CDR3 length equals 13 residues. CDR1 and CDR2 (germline): SEHNR, FQNEAQ (reference sequence). With 1 base removed from V and 7 bases from J, the gap between germline ends came to 10 bases. DNA of the CDR3: TGTGCCAGCAGCTTAGATGGGGGCGGTGGCTACACCTTC. Protein: CASSLDGGGGYTF.

The chain employs TRBV25-1 and TRBJ2-6; possible D gene TRBD1, 6 bases. Germline V gives CDR1 MGHDK, CDR2 SYGVNS. The CDR3 loop spans 16 amino acids. V was shortened by 8 bases and J by 1 base, with 15 bases between the two germline ends. The CDR3 coding sequence is TGTGCCAGCCGGAAGACAGGTAGATCTGGGGCCAACGTCCTGACTTTC. Amino acid sequence: CASRKTGRSGANVLTF.

The rearrangement uses TRBV7-9 and TRBJ1-6; tentative D call: TRBD1 (5 bases). V lost 1 base, J lost 4 bases, and 11 bases lay in between. Per germline, CDR1 SEHNR and CDR2 FQNEAQ (reference sequence). The CDR3 sequence is 16 residues long. The CDR3 sequence is CASSLGDSTYNSPLHF. The CDR3 bases are TGTGCCAGCAGCTTAGGTGACAGTACTTATAATTCACCCCTCCACTTT.

In its sample, this clonotype was seen many times. This rearrangement joins TRBV20-1 to TRBJ2-5; 7 nucleotides line up with TRBD2. Per the germline V gene, CDR1 is DFQATT and CDR2 is SNEGSKA (reference sequence). This CDR3 region has 15 residues. V was pared by 4 bases and J by 5 bases, with 13 bases of the junction left unmatched. CDR3 amino acids: CSANSRGGGLETQYF. The CDR3 bases are TGCAGTGCTAACTCACGCGGCGGGGGACTGGAGACCCAGTACTTC.

The V and J genes are TRBV5-1 and TRBJ2-5; a weak D match, TRBD1 (7 bases). V shed 1 base and J shed 2 bases, with 12 bases lying between them. The CDR3 length is 15 residues. CDR1 is SGHRS, CDR2 YFSETQ, per germline. The CDR3 is CASSLSGGSQETQYF. The DNA of the CDR3 is TGCGCCAGCAGCTTGTCAGGGGGGTCGCAAGAGACCCAGTACTTC.

This clonotype was seen a handful of times. The V gene is TRBV2, the J gene TRBJ1-1; D unresolved. CDR3 size: 13 residues. Trimming pared 8 bases from V and 2 bases from J, leaving 12 bases between. Per germline, CDR1 SNHLY and CDR2 FYNNEI. CDR3 sequence (DNA): TGTGCCAGCGCGGCAGAAGCTAACACTGAAGCTTTCTTT. Protein sequence: CASAAEANTEAFF.

This clonotype was seen a few times. The chain's CDR3 is CASSQAGGEANSYNEQFF. The CDR3 coding sequence is TGTGCCAGCAGCCAAGCGGGGGGGGAAGCGAACTCCTACAATGAGCAGTTCTTC. This sequence joins TRBV14 and TRBJ2-1; 8 bases agree with TRBD2. The CDR3 totals 18 residues. Looked up from germline, CDR1 is SGHDN and CDR2 is FVKESK. Trimming cost V 1 base and J 0 bases; bases outside gene matches: 8.

There are many counts of this clonotype. V and J are TRBV10-1 and TRBJ1-4, with D unclear. Per germline, CDR1 WNHNN and CDR2 SYGVQD (reference sequence). Deletions cut 5 bases from V and 7 bases from J, with 11 bases between. The CDR3 sequence is 13 residues long. CDR3 bases: TGCGCCAGCAGTCCCCAGGCGGGTGAAAAACTGTTTTTT. Amino acids: CASSPQAGEKLFF.

As for this clonotype: It may be a read error: a sequence one base away is much more abundant. The gene calls are TRBV5-5 and TRBJ1-5, with a weak D call TRBD1 (6 bases). The CDR3 has 15 amino acids. CDR1 is SGHKS, CDR2 YYEKEE, per germline (reference sequence). In DNA form, the CDR3 reads TGTGCCAGCAACTTGACGGCAGGGGCGGTTCAGCCCCAGCATTTT. This sequence encodes CASNLTAGAVQPQHF.

The rearrangement joins TRBV7-2 to TRBJ2-2, with TRBD2 matching over 7 bases. With 6 bases clipped from V and 7 bases from J, the junction kept 8 bases outside the gene matches. Germline CDR1 reads SGHTA; CDR2 reads FQGNSA. The CDR3 consists of 14 residues. As DNA, the CDR3 is TGTGCCAGCAGGAAGGTTGGGGGGGACGGGGAGCTGTTTTTT. It translates to CASRKVGGDGELFF.

V and J are TRBV20-1 and TRBJ1-1; perhaps TRBD1 as D (6 bases). The CDR3 length is 11 residues. Looked up from germline, CDR1 is DFQATT and CDR2 is SNEGSKA (reference sequence). V lost 3 bases to trimming and J lost 4 bases, with 6 bases between them. CDR3 sequence (DNA): TGCAGTGCTAGGACAGGCACTGAAGCTTTCTTT. It encodes CSARTGTEAFF.

This sequence joins TRBV7-2 and TRBJ1-6; D unclear. The CDR3 extends over 13 amino acids. V was clipped by 1 base and J by 7 bases, with 5 bases between them. Germline assignment: CDR1 SGHTA and CDR2 FQGNSA. The CDR3 nucleotides read TGTGCCAGCAGCTTAGAGCAGAATTCACCCCTCCACTTT. Its translation: CASSLEQNSPLHF.

A few counts support this clonotype. CDR3 in amino acids: CAISGSGGDYGYTF. The CDR3 DNA follows: TGTGCCATCAGCGGTTCCGGGGGTGACTATGGCTACACCTTC. The V gene is TRBV10-3, the J gene TRBJ1-2, with a possible D match to TRBD1 (5 bases). The CDR3 sequence is 14 residues long. Germline-derived CDR1 and CDR2 are ENHRY and SYGVKD. V was pared by 6 bases and J by 3 bases, with 14 bases between.